This T cell receptor beta chain was obtained from a study of T cell repertoires in cytomegalovirus infection. Turning to the study itself: It was the public TCR beta signatures that indicated both CMV infection and matching HLA type.

TCRdb reanalysed the reads using MiXCR and keeps one entry per CDR3 protein. The repertoire includes roughly 760,000 distinct CDR3 sequences, approximately 40% of them detected once, and roughly 2.9% sits in the top ten. Trimming at V came to 5 bases and at J to 4 bases, leaving 10 bases not matched to a gene. Germline assignment: CDR1 DFQATT and CDR2 SNEGSKA (reference sequence). The CDR3 contains 15 residues. Notes on the study in general: Carriers of CMV plus the relevant HLA were identified by cumulative public TCR beta family frequency. HLA-C-restricted CMV-specific TCR beta clonotypes were dominant in the ex vivo response.

Of note for this clonotype: Its antigen is unidentified. This CDR3 fails to terminate in the conserved phenylalanine or tryptophan, so it likely reflects a read error.

The chain employs TRBV20-1 and TRBJ1-5; TRBD1 matches 8 bases. The clonotype was recovered from a human donor in good health (CMV status not recorded). Some clones in this sample may be carry-over from other donors' samples. Sequencing input: PBMCs. The CDR3 protein is CSALRGQGQNQPQHL. CDR3 DNA sequence: TGCAGTGCTTTAAGAGGACAGGGCCAAAATCAGCCCCAGCATCTT.